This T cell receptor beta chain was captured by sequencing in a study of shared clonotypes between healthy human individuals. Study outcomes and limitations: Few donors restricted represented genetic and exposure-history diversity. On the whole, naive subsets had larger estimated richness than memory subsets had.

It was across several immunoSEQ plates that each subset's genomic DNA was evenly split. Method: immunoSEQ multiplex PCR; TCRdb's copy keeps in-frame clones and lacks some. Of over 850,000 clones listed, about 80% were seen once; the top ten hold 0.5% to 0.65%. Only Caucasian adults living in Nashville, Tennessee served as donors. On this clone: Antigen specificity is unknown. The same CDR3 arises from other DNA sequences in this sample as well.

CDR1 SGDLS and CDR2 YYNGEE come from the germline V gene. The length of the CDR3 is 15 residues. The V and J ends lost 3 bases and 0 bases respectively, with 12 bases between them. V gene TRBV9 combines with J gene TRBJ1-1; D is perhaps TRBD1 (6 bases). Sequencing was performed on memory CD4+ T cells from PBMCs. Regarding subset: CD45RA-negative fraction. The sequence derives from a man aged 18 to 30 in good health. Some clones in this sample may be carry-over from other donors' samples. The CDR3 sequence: CASSAHRAMNTEAFF. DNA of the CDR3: TGTGCCAGCAGCGCTCACAGGGCCATGAACACTGAAGCTTTCTTT.